These 9 T cell receptor beta chains originate from one sample sequenced in a study of blood T cell repertoires in COVID-19. Produced via immunoSEQ multiplex PCR; TCRdb's table is partial and in-frame only. The table includes 45,000 or so clones, around 85% detected once. Sequencing used peripheral blood. The receptors here all came from a human donor in a cohort sampled during active COVID-19.

This chain links TRBV7-2 with TRBJ2-7; 13 bases map to TRBD2. Germline CDR1 SGHTA, CDR2 FQGNSA. J gave up 4 bases and V 4 bases, and 7 bases lay outside the gene matches. The CDR3 has 16 amino acids. The CDR3 protein is CASSSRTSGGPYEQYF. CDR3 bases: TGTGCCAGCAGCTCGCGGACTAGCGGGGGCCCTTACGAGCAGTACTTC.

This clone appeared a few times. V gene TRBV6-2 or TRBV6-3 combines with J gene TRBJ1-1; D remains unclear. V lost 0 bases to trimming and J lost 2 bases, with 7 bases between them. Per the germline V gene, CDR1 is MNHEY and CDR2 is SVGEGT. The CDR3 loop spans 14 amino acids. The CDR3 DNA sequence: TGTGCCAGCAGTTACTCGACGACTAACACTGAAGCTTTCTTT. Its translation: CASSYSTTNTEAFF.

The chain uses TRBV11-2 and TRBJ2-1, with 11 bases matching TRBD2. After removal of 1 base from V and 6 bases from J, the junction contained 8 bases not matched to a gene. The CDR3 loop spans 17 amino acids. Germline V gene sequence: CDR1 SGHAT, CDR2 FQNNGV. Here the CDR3 reads CASSLVPPLAGGNEQFF. CDR3 DNA sequence: TGTGCCAGCAGCTTAGTCCCCCCGCTAGCGGGGGGCAATGAGCAGTTCTTC.

This rearrangement joins TRBV19 to TRBJ1-2; D unresolved. This CDR3 has 16 residues. Germline CDR1 LNHDA, CDR2 SQIVND (reference sequence). Trimming shortened V by 1 base and J by 3 bases, and 15 bases separated the two germline ends. The CDR3 region has the DNA TGTGCCAGTAGTATAGTGGCGGAAGTTTTTGACTATGGCTACACCTTC. Translated: CASSIVAEVFDYGYTF.

This chain connects TRBV5-5 to TRBJ2-3, with D perhaps matching TRBD2 (5 bases). V was pared by 2 bases and J by 4 bases, with 17 bases between. Germline assignment: CDR1 SGHKS and CDR2 YYEKEE (reference sequence). This CDR3 has 16 amino acids. CDR3 protein: CASSFYHREGADTQYF. CDR3 bases: TGTGCCAGCAGCTTTTATCATCGTGAGGGCGCAGATACGCAGTATTTT. The whole variable domain, remainder taken from reference TRBV5-5 and TRBJ2-3, is DAGVTQSPTHLIKTRGQQVTLRCSPISGHKSVSWYQQVLGQGPQFIFQYYEKEERGRGNFPDRFSARQFPNYSSELNVNALLLGDSALYLCASSFYHREGADTQYFGPGTRLTVL.

With respect to this clone: Distinct nucleotide sequences in the sample also encode this CDR3. This chain connects TRBV6-4 to TRBJ2-2; perhaps TRBD2 as D (6 bases). V dropped 6 bases and J dropped 6 bases, with 14 bases sitting between them. Germline V gives CDR1 MRHNA, CDR2 SNTAGT. This CDR3 contains 14 residues. The CDR3: CASRPTSHSGELFF. The CDR3 DNA is TGTGCCAGCAGACCGACTAGTCATTCCGGGGAGCTGTTTTTT.

The rearrangement links TRBV7-6 to TRBJ2-5, with D possibly TRBD2 on 5 matching bases. The CDR3 contains 15 residues. V lost 5 bases and J 2 bases, leaving 15 bases between the germline ends. CDR1 is SGHVS, CDR2 FNYEAQ, per germline. The CDR3 DNA follows: TGTGCCAGCAGCCAAAATTTTGGAGGACAAGAGACCCAGTACTTC. This codes for CASSQNFGGQETQYF.

The CDR3 DNA follows: TGTGCCAGCAGCTTAACGCGGACTAGCACAGATACGCAGTATTTT. Its protein product is CASSLTRTSTDTQYF. The rearrangement joins TRBV7-3 to TRBJ2-3, with D possibly matching TRBD2 (5 bases). The germline V gene has CDR1 SGHTA and CDR2 FQGTGA. V was pared by 0 bases and J by 0 bases, with 7 bases between. The CDR3 runs to 15 residues.

The chain has TRBV4-3 and TRBJ2-4; the D gene is possibly TRBD1 (5 bases). Trimming stripped 2 bases from V and 1 base from J, with 21 bases between. The CDR3 sequence is 19 residues long. Per germline, CDR1 LGHNA and CDR2 YSLEER. The CDR3 region is CASSQRPLGRAYAKNIQYF. In DNA, the CDR3 is TGCGCCAGCAGCCAAAGACCCCTTGGCAGGGCATACGCCAAAAACATTCAGTACTTC.